This entry lists 23 T cell receptor beta chains sequenced from one sample in a study of T cell repertoires in cytomegalovirus infection. Their recognized antigens are unknown. TCRdb ran MiXCR on the reads and lists one entry per CDR3 protein. Of under 90,000 distinct CDR3 sequences in the sample, about 45% were seen once. Material: CD8+ T cells from cultured PBMCs, obtained from culture after CMV antigen stimulation. Receptor source: a human donor in good health (CMV status not recorded). Some clones in this sample may be carry-over from other donors' samples.

V and J are TRBV6-6 and TRBJ1-6; 10 nucleotides match TRBD1. Germline lookup yields CDR1 MNHNY and CDR2 SVGAGI (reference sequence). V gave up 8 bases and J gave up 8 bases; unmatched junction bases: 9. This CDR3 is built from 15 residues. The CDR3 here is CASREAGQGYSPLHF. The CDR3, as DNA: TGTGCCAGCCGAGAGGCGGGACAGGGGTATTCACCCCTCCACTTT.

This clonotype was seen a few times. The V gene is TRBV7-3, the J gene TRBJ2-3; unclear D gene. CDR1 is SGHTA and CDR2 is FQGTGA in the germline V gene. This CDR3 is built from 12 residues. V gave up 7 bases and J gave up 2 bases, with 7 bases separating them. The CDR3 region is CASTVSTDTQYF. As DNA, the CDR3 is TGTGCCAGCACGGTCTCCACAGATACGCAGTATTTT.

The rearrangement uses TRBV7-9 and TRBJ1-5, with a tentative D call TRBD1 (6 bases). V shed 2 bases and J shed 4 bases, with 9 bases lying between them. The CDR3 totals 14 residues. The germline CDR1 and CDR2 sequences are SEHNR and FQNEAQ (reference sequence). The CDR3 nucleotides are TGTGCCAGCAGCTTAACAGGGAGGAATCAGCCCCAGCATTTT. This sequence encodes CASSLTGRNQPQHF.

This clonotype was seen a few times. The chain is built from TRBV7-3 and TRBJ2-3; TRBD1 or TRBD2 may be the D gene (5 bases each). Per the germline V gene, CDR1 is SGHTA and CDR2 is FQGTGA. Trimming left V 6 bases short and J 3 bases short, with 16 bases between. The CDR3 is 15 residues long. DNA of the CDR3: TGTGCCAGCAGTTATACGGGGACGCCGACAGATACGCAGTATTTT. This codes for CASSYTGTPTDTQYF.

This clonotype showed up many times. The CDR3 reads CSVYRDREQFF. The CDR3 DNA reads as TGCAGCGTTTACCGGGACAGAGAGCAGTTCTTC. The gene calls are TRBV29-1 and TRBJ2-1, with TRBD1 matching 7 bases. Germline V lookup: CDR1 SQVTM, CDR2 ANQGSEA. V lost 5 bases, J lost 10 bases, and 5 bases stayed unmatched. The CDR3 is made up of 11 amino acids.

This clonotype showed up just once. The rearrangement links TRBV20-1 to TRBJ2-6; TRBD1 matches at 7 bases. The CDR3 sequence is 16 residues long. V lost 6 bases to trimming and J lost 0 bases; unmatched junction nucleotides: 8. Germline-derived CDR1 and CDR2 are DFQATT and SNEGSKA (reference sequence). The CDR3: CSAWDSRRSGANVLTF. DNA of the CDR3: TGCAGTGCGTGGGACAGTCGCCGCTCTGGGGCCAACGTCCTGACTTTC.

The chain links TRBV6-1 to TRBJ2-5; D remains unclear. This CDR3 comprises 16 residues. Germline V gives CDR1 MNHNS, CDR2 SASEGT. Trimming cost V 0 bases and J 4 bases, with 15 bases left between them. CDR3 DNA: TGTGCCAGCAGTGAAGCGGGTAGCCCCCAGCGAGAGACCCAGTACTTC. Translation gives CASSEAGSPQRETQYF.

The V call is TRBV6-6, the J call TRBJ1-4, with D uncertain. Trimming cost V 7 bases and J 2 bases, with 11 bases left between them. Germline CDR1 reads MNHNY; CDR2 reads SVGAGI (reference sequence). CDR3 length equals 14 residues. Written as DNA, the CDR3 is TGTGCCAGCAACCGGGCGGGCACTAATGAAAAACTGTTTTTT. Its protein product is CASNRAGTNEKLFF.

The chain carries TRBV28 and TRBJ2-2; tentatively, D is TRBD1 or TRBD2 (5 bases each). Between the trimmed V and J ends, which lost 3 bases and 4 bases, there was a span of 18 bases. The CDR3 totals 17 residues. The germline V gene has CDR1 MDHEN and CDR2 SYDVKM. In DNA, the CDR3 is TGTGCCAGCAGTTTGTCCCCATGGGGACGCAGCACCGGGGAGCTGTTTTTT. This sequence encodes CASSLSPWGRSTGELFF.

This clonotype was seen only a few times. The rearrangement joins TRBV7-6 to TRBJ2-7; tentatively, D is TRBD2 (6 bases). This CDR3 spans 14 amino acids. Deletions cut 5 bases from V and 2 bases from J, with 13 bases between. The V gene's germline CDR1 is SGHVS and CDR2 FNYEAQ. The CDR3 here is CASSAAPGAYEQYF. The CDR3 DNA is TGTGCCAGCAGCGCGGCACCGGGAGCCTACGAGCAGTACTTC.

This clonotype has only a few counts. The V and J genes are TRBV7-9 and TRBJ2-1, with D possibly being TRBD2 (6 bases). Germline V CDR1 and CDR2: SEHNR, FQNEAQ (reference sequence). The ends were cut back, 5 bases at V and 4 bases at J, with 15 bases in the middle. This CDR3 has 15 amino acids. Here the CDR3 reads CASSPRRGGYNEQFF. CDR3 DNA: TGTGCCAGCAGCCCCCGGAGGGGCGGGTACAATGAGCAGTTCTTC.

The chain recombines TRBV20-1 with TRBJ2-7; unclear D gene. CDR1 DFQATT and CDR2 SNEGSKA come from the germline V gene (reference sequence). V was clipped by 5 bases and J by 10 bases, with 24 bases between them. This CDR3 spans 14 amino acids. CDR3: CSAPSTTEKVGQYF. Here the CDR3 DNA reads TGCAGTGCTCCCTCCACGACTGAAAAAGTCGGTCAGTACTTC.

This clonotype was observed a few times. The V and J genes are TRBV7-8 and TRBJ1-5; TRBD1 agrees at 9 bases. The junction had 5 bases not matched to a gene; V was cut back by 4 bases and J by 7 bases. The CDR3 loop spans 14 amino acids. Germline V gene sequence: CDR1 SGHVS, CDR2 FQNEAQ. CDR3 residues: CASSYRGRDQPQHF. The CDR3 DNA sequence: TGTGCCAGCAGCTACAGGGGGCGCGACCAGCCCCAGCATTTT.

There are a few counts of this clonotype. The V and J genes are TRBV7-8 and TRBJ2-3; D assignment may be TRBD1 or TRBD2 (5 bases each). Trimming pared 1 base from V and 6 bases from J, leaving 14 bases between. Germline loops: CDR1 SGHVS, CDR2 FQNEAQ. There are 15 residues in the CDR3. The CDR3: CASSLGTGPGDTQYF. CDR3 bases: TGTGCCAGCAGCTTAGGGACGGGGCCAGGGGATACGCAGTATTTT.

This clonotype was found a few times. This chain joins TRBV12-3 or TRBV12-4 and TRBJ1-1; D uncertain. The CDR3 runs to 16 residues. The germline V and J ends were trimmed by 6 bases and 1 base, with 18 bases remaining between them. This CDR3 reads CASSRTQRPPNTEAFF. The CDR3 DNA follows: TGTGCCAGCAGCAGGACCCAACGTCCCCCGAACACTGAAGCTTTCTTT.

The sample holds a few counts of this clonotype. The rearrangement joins TRBV6-2 or TRBV6-3 to TRBJ2-7; TRBD1 is a possible D gene (6 bases). Germline CDR1 MNHEY, CDR2 SVGEGT. With 7 bases removed from V and 0 bases from J, the gap between germline ends came to 10 bases. CDR3 length: 13 amino acids. Here the CDR3 reads CASNSGASYEQYF. The DNA of the CDR3 is TGTGCCAGCAACTCAGGGGCCTCCTACGAGCAGTACTTC.

V usage is TRBV6-2 or TRBV6-3 and J usage is TRBJ1-2, with D tentatively TRBD1 (6 bases). CDR1 is MNHEY and CDR2 is SVGEGT in the germline V gene. The CDR3 spans 12 residues. Trimming left V 6 bases short and J 5 bases short, with 10 bases between. The CDR3 loop reads CASRTGAYGYTF. The CDR3 bases are TGTGCCAGCAGGACAGGTGCATATGGCTACACCTTC.

This clonotype was counted only a few times. The rearrangement uses TRBV20-1 and TRBJ2-7; the match to TRBD2 covers 13 bases. This CDR3 comprises 18 residues. V lost 1 base and J lost 4; bases outside the gene matches: 13. Germline V gene lookup returns CDR1 DFQATT and CDR2 SNEGSKA (reference sequence). In DNA form, the CDR3 reads TGCAGTGCTAGAGCCCCTACTAGCGGGAGGGCCAATAGATACGAGCAGTACTTC. Encoded protein: CSARAPTSGRANRYEQYF.

The gene calls are TRBV28 and TRBJ1-1; tentative D call: TRBD1 (5 bases). The CDR3 is 13 amino acids. The V end was cut by 11 bases, the J end by 3 bases, with 16 bases between. Germline assignment: CDR1 MDHEN and CDR2 SYDVKM. The CDR3 sequence: CAGGVRADTEAFF. Here the CDR3 DNA reads TGTGCCGGAGGGGTGCGGGCGGACACTGAAGCTTTCTTT.

This clonotype was counted between two and nine times. The chain links TRBV12-3 or TRBV12-4 to TRBJ2-3, with 8 positions matching TRBD1. The CDR3 is 15 residues long. V trimming: 2 bases; J trimming: 1 base; junction bases outside the gene matches: 2. This CDR3 is CASSLPGQGTDTQYF. The CDR3 DNA reads TGTGCCAGCAGTTTACCGGGACAGGGCACAGATACGCAGTATTTT.

The chain recombines TRBV11-2 with TRBJ2-5; 13 bases align to TRBD2. CDR1 is SGHAT and CDR2 is FQNNGV in the germline V gene. The CDR3 totals 14 residues. V lost 5 bases, J lost 11 bases, and 8 bases stayed unmatched. The CDR3 region has the DNA TGTGCCAGCAGCCGACTAGCGGGAGGCCCTCCGCAGTACTTC. Encoded protein: CASSRLAGGPPQYF.

In nucleotides, the CDR3 is TGTGCCAGCAGTTTAGGCGCGGAGCAGGGGATCCACGAGCAGTACTTC. Protein sequence: CASSLGAEQGIHEQYF. The J gene is TRBJ2-7, the V gene TRBV12-3 or TRBV12-4; possible D gene TRBD1, 6 bases. The CDR3 extends over 16 amino acids. V gave up 1 base and J gave up 5 bases, with 18 bases separating them.

The V gene is TRBV28, the J gene TRBJ2-1, with D possibly called TRBD1 or TRBD2 (6 bases each). V gave up 2 bases and J gave up 8 bases, with 19 bases separating them. Germline CDR1 MDHEN, CDR2 SYDVKM. This CDR3 has 16 residues. The CDR3 region has the DNA TGTGCCAGCAGTTTAGTTACTGGGGGCTCGGGGGATGAGCAGTTCTTC. Translating it yields CASSLVTGGSGDEQFF.